This entry lists 26 T cell receptor beta chains sequenced from one sample in a study of cytomegalovirus exposure and HLA in healthy donors. Use of 60 Vbeta and 13 Jbeta primers characterized the PCR. This table comes from immunoSEQ multiplex PCR, and its TCRdb copy is limited to in-frame clones, with some not included. The sample has 110,000 to 150,000 clones; 60% to 80% are singletons. The specimen was PBMCs. The receptors were gathered from a woman aged 25 to 39 in good health and CMV-seronegative.

The rearrangement joins TRBV15 to TRBJ1-1; 7 bases match TRBD1. Germline lookup yields CDR1 LNHNV and CDR2 YYDKDF (reference sequence). V gave up 7 bases and J gave up 1 base; unmatched junction bases: 15. This CDR3 contains 17 residues. The CDR3 nucleotides read TGTGCCACCACCTCCCCCCGGGACAGCCGGACGAACACTGAAGCTTTCTTT. Encoded protein: CATTSPRDSRTNTEAFF.

The chain couples TRBV4-3 to TRBJ1-1; D is ambiguous. Germline lookup yields CDR1 LGHNA and CDR2 YSLEER. This CDR3 comprises 14 residues. Trimming pared 0 bases from V and 3 bases from J, leaving 8 bases between. CDR3 in DNA: TGCGCCAGCAGCCAAGATGAGGGATACACTGAAGCTTTCTTT. This sequence encodes CASSQDEGYTEAFF.

This clone showed up just a few times. V gene TRBV5-1 combines with J gene TRBJ2-7, with 12 bases identical to TRBD1. Trimming removed 3 bases from V and 5 bases from J; junction bases left unmatched: 3. Germline V gene sequence: CDR1 SGHRS, CDR2 YFSETQ. The CDR3 contains 14 residues. The CDR3 spells CASSWGQGADEQYF. The CDR3 region has the DNA TGCGCCAGCAGCTGGGGACAGGGGGCCGACGAGCAGTACTTC. Together with reference TRBV5-1 and TRBJ2-7, the CDR3 gives the full variable domain: KAGVTQTPRYLIKTRGQQVTLSCSPISGHRSVSWYQQTPGQGLQFLFEYFSETQRNKGNFPGRFSGRQFSNSRSEMNVSTLELGDSALYLCASSWGQGADEQYFGPGTRLTVT.

Written as DNA, the CDR3 is TGTGCCAGCAGCCCTGCGGGGGGGACAGATACGCAGTATTTT. Amino acid sequence: CASSPAGGTDTQYF. V gene TRBV9 combines with J gene TRBJ2-3, with 9 positions matching TRBD2. With V trimmed by 4 bases and J by 3 bases, 3 bases remained unmatched. This CDR3 region has 14 residues. Germline values: CDR1 SGDLS, CDR2 YYNGEE.

The CDR3 bases are TGTGCCTGGAGTGTACGACCCCTAGCGGGGGTTACCTACGAGCAGTACTTC. This codes for CAWSVRPLAGVTYEQYF. This sequence joins TRBV30 and TRBJ2-7, with TRBD2 identical over 10 bases. The CDR3 is made up of 17 amino acids. V was clipped by 0 bases and J by 2 bases; unmatched bases: 10. Germline loops: CDR1 GTSNPN, CDR2 SVGIG (reference sequence).

This clone turned up a few times. This chain links TRBV2 with TRBJ1-2, with 10 bases that match TRBD1. V was pared by 7 bases and J by 5 bases, with 4 bases of the junction left unmatched. The germline gives CDR1 SNHLY, CDR2 FYNNEI. CDR3 length: 13 amino acids. The CDR3 sequence is CASTPGQGYGYTF. CDR3 bases: TGTGCCAGCACCCCGGGACAGGGGTATGGCTACACCTTC.

V usage is TRBV29-1 and J usage is TRBJ2-3; D unclear. This CDR3 region has 13 residues. With 3 bases removed from V and 2 bases from J, the gap between germline ends came to 9 bases. Germline V gives CDR1 SQVTM, CDR2 ANQGSEA. The CDR3 DNA sequence: TGCAGCGTTGAGAAAAGCAACACAGATACGCAGTATTTT. Amino acids: CSVEKSNTDTQYF.

In this sample, this clone turned up a few times. The rearrangement uses TRBV6-1 and TRBJ1-6; D perhaps matches TRBD1 (5 bases). V was trimmed by 4 bases and J by 5 bases, leaving 9 bases between them. CDR1 and CDR2 (germline): MNHNS, SASEGT. The CDR3 has 14 residues. In DNA, the CDR3 is TGTGCCAGCAGTGGACAGCTCAATAATTCACCCCTCCACTTT. Translation gives CASSGQLNNSPLHF.

J is TRBJ2-1 and V is TRBV19, with 9 bases fitting TRBD1. This CDR3 spans 16 amino acids. J lost 4 bases, V lost 6 bases, and 10 bases had no gene match. Germline-derived CDR1 and CDR2 are LNHDA and SQIVND (reference sequence). The CDR3 protein is CASRLQGAHRYNEQFF. The CDR3 DNA follows: TGTGCCAGTAGGCTACAGGGGGCCCACCGTTACAATGAGCAGTTCTTC.

The rearrangement uses TRBV5-4 and TRBJ1-6; 7 bases line up with TRBD1. The CDR3 is 15 amino acids. Germline loops: CDR1 SGHNT, CDR2 YYREEE (reference sequence). V gave up 4 bases and J gave up 4 bases; unmatched junction bases: 5. This chain's CDR3 is CASSIQGRYNSPLHF. CDR3 bases: TGTGCCAGCAGCATACAGGGGAGGTATAATTCACCCCTCCACTTT.

The rearrangement uses TRBV4-2 and TRBJ2-1; no clear D. This CDR3 is built from 12 residues. The germline V and J ends were trimmed by 5 bases and 5 bases, with 7 bases remaining between them. Looked up from germline, CDR1 is LGHNA and CDR2 is YNFKEQ. CDR3 nucleotides: TGTGCCAGCAGCACTACCAACAATGAGCAGTTCTTC. This translates into CASSTTNNEQFF.

The chain employs TRBV5-1 and TRBJ2-2; 8 bases map to TRBD1. V was clipped by 3 bases and J by 5 bases; unmatched bases: 9. Germline values: CDR1 SGHRS, CDR2 YFSETQ. This CDR3 is built from 16 residues. The CDR3 sequence is CASSSTAGTGTGELFF. Written as DNA, the CDR3 is TGCGCCAGCAGCTCTACCGCCGGGACAGGAACCGGGGAGCTGTTTTTT.

The chain links TRBV5-1 to TRBJ2-5; maybe TRBD1 (5 bases). The CDR3 runs 13 residues. V lost 1 base to trimming and J lost 5 bases, with 9 bases between them. Germline-derived CDR1 and CDR2 are SGHRS and YFSETQ. CDR3 nucleotide sequence: TGCGCCAGCAGCTTGACAGGTCCGGAGACCCAGTACTTC. Translated, it gives CASSLTGPETQYF.

The chain is built from TRBV11-2 and TRBJ1-3, with a tentative D call TRBD1 (5 bases). The CDR3 is made up of 16 amino acids. The germline CDR1 and CDR2 sequences are SGHAT and FQNNGV. V shed 5 bases and J shed 4 bases, with 18 bases lying between them. For the CDR3, the DNA is TGTGCCAGCAGCCCAGGAGCAGGGATGGTAGGAAACACCATATATTTT. Protein: CASSPGAGMVGNTIYF.

The chain employs TRBV19 and TRBJ1-1; D is perhaps TRBD1 (6 bases). Per germline, CDR1 LNHDA and CDR2 SQIVND (reference sequence). CDR3 length: 15 residues. Trimming removed 5 bases at V and 0 bases at J, with 13 bases between. The chain's CDR3 is CASSSRQDLNTEAFF. CDR3 DNA sequence: TGTGCCAGTAGTTCCAGACAGGACCTGAACACTGAAGCTTTCTTT. The whole variable domain, filled in from reference TRBV19 and TRBJ1-1, reads DGGITQSPKYLFRKEGQNVTLSCEQNLNHDAMYWYRQDPGQGLRLIYYSQIVNDFQKGDIAEGYSVSREKKESFPLTVTSAQKNPTAFYLCASSSRQDLNTEAFFGQGTRLTVV.

The rearrangement uses TRBV19 and TRBJ1-4; D perhaps matches TRBD1 (6 bases). V dropped 4 bases and J dropped 12 bases, with 9 bases sitting between them. The length of the CDR3 is 11 residues. Germline CDR1 is LNHDA and CDR2 is SQIVND (reference sequence). CDR3 nucleotide sequence: TGTGCCAGTAGTAGAAGGACAGAACTGTTTTTT. Protein sequence: CASSRRTELFF.

J is TRBJ2-1 and V is TRBV5-1; TRBD2 is a possible D gene (6 bases). The CDR3 has 16 amino acids. Germline lookup yields CDR1 SGHRS and CDR2 YFSETQ. Trimming removed 4 bases from V and 3 bases from J, with 17 bases in between. CDR3 DNA: TGCGCCAGCAGCCGGACCGGGACTGGAGACTACAATGAGCAGTTCTTC. Translation gives CASSRTGTGDYNEQFF.

The V call is TRBV11-2, the J call TRBJ1-2, with D possibly being TRBD1 (6 bases). The V end was cut by 0 bases, the J end by 4 bases, with 15 bases between. CDR3 length equals 16 residues. The germline CDR1 and CDR2 sequences are SGHAT and FQNNGV. CDR3 DNA sequence: TGTGCCAGCAGCTTAGATGTCAGGGGAAGTGTCTATGGCTACACCTTC. This encodes CASSLDVRGSVYGYTF.

This sequence joins TRBV5-1 and TRBJ2-1, with 12 bases identical to TRBD2. The CDR3 spans 15 residues. Unmatched junction bases numbered 4, after V lost 3 bases and J lost 6 bases. Germline V lookup: CDR1 SGHRS, CDR2 YFSETQ. This CDR3 is CASSWPSGGVNEQFF. For the CDR3, the DNA is TGCGCCAGCAGCTGGCCTAGCGGGGGGGTCAATGAGCAGTTCTTC.

This chain joins TRBV5-1 and TRBJ2-5; TRBD1 agrees at 7 bases. CDR3 length equals 14 residues. The germline V gene encodes CDR1 SGHRS and CDR2 YFSETQ. The ends lost 0 bases at V and 1 base at J; junction bases unmatched: 0. The CDR3: CASSLGDSQETQYF. The DNA for the CDR3 is TGCGCCAGCAGCTTGGGGGACAGCCAAGAGACCCAGTACTTC. The whole variable domain, remainder taken from reference TRBV5-1 and TRBJ2-5, is KAGVTQTPRYLIKTRGQQVTLSCSPISGHRSVSWYQQTPGQGLQFLFEYFSETQRNKGNFPGRFSGRQFSNSRSEMNVSTLELGDSALYLCASSLGDSQETQYFGPGTRLLVL.

The chain links TRBV4-2 to TRBJ2-1, with TRBD2 identical over 9 bases. The CDR3 has 17 amino acids. Per germline, CDR1 LGHNA and CDR2 YNFKEQ. Trimming took 3 bases from V and 4 from J; bases not matched to a gene: 10. The CDR3 region has the DNA TGTGCCAGCAGCCACCTCGGGGGGCTAGCGGGGTACAATGAGCAGTTCTTC. It translates to CASSHLGGLAGYNEQFF.

The rearrangement links TRBV19 to TRBJ1-1, with a weak D call TRBD1 (6 bases). This CDR3 comprises 14 residues. Trimming shortened V by 1 base and J by 10 bases, and 16 bases separated the two germline ends. Germline CDR1 is LNHDA and CDR2 is SQIVND (reference sequence). The CDR3 spells CASSIAGGRVGAFF. CDR3 nucleotides: TGTGCCAGTAGTATAGCGGGGGGGCGCGTGGGAGCTTTCTTT. Filled out from reference TRBV19 and TRBJ1-1, the complete variable domain reads DGGITQSPKYLFRKEGQNVTLSCEQNLNHDAMYWYRQDPGQGLRLIYYSQIVNDFQKGDIAEGYSVSREKKESFPLTVTSAQKNPTAFYLCASSIAGGRVGAFFGQGTRLTVV.

This clone appeared once. This rearrangement joins TRBV6-5 to TRBJ2-2, with 12 bases lining up with TRBD2. Germline V gives CDR1 MNHEY, CDR2 SVGAGI. With 7 bases clipped from V and 3 bases from J, the junction kept 3 bases outside the gene matches. The CDR3 has 15 amino acids. CDR3 sequence (DNA): TGTGCCAGCACTCTAGCGGGGGGGCACACCGGGGAGCTGTTTTTT. This codes for CASTLAGGHTGELFF.

The rearrangement uses TRBV19 and TRBJ1-1; a possible D gene is TRBD1 (6 bases). There are 12 residues in the CDR3. CDR1 and CDR2 (germline): LNHDA, SQIVND (reference sequence). V was shortened by 7 bases and J by 11 bases, with 17 bases between the two germline ends. CDR3 amino acids: CASIPGQGYAFF. The CDR3 bases are TGTGCCAGTATCCCAGGGCAGGGGTATGCTTTCTTT. The full variable domain, completed using reference TRBV19 and TRBJ1-1, is DGGITQSPKYLFRKEGQNVTLSCEQNLNHDAMYWYRQDPGQGLRLIYYSQIVNDFQKGDIAEGYSVSREKKESFPLTVTSAQKNPTAFYLCASIPGQGYAFFGQGTRLTVV.

This clone was seen only a few times. The chain is built from TRBV11-3 and TRBJ1-5; TRBD1 aligns across 7 bases. V gave up 1 base and J gave up 7 bases; unmatched junction bases: 4. The length of the CDR3 is 14 residues. Germline V CDR1 and CDR2: SGHNT, YENEEA. CDR3 sequence (DNA): TGTGCCAGCAGCTTAGTAGGGGGCGGGCAGCCCCAGCATTTT. It is translated as CASSLVGGGQPQHF.

The gene calls are TRBV6-5 and TRBJ1-2, with D possibly being TRBD1 (6 bases). The germline CDR1 and CDR2 sequences are MNHEY and SVGAGI. There are 12 residues in the CDR3. The V and J ends lost 1 base and 7 bases respectively, with 7 bases between them. The CDR3 coding sequence is TGTGCCAGCAGTTACTTGGGGGCTGGCTACACCTTC. Translation gives CASSYLGAGYTF.